The entry that follows covers one T cell receptor (beta chain) sequence. The antigen remains unidentified. The sample is drawn from a study of CD8+ T cells in alopecia areata. In the study overall: Tofacitinib administration to treated patients was oral, at 5 to 10 mg twice daily. Study-level points and caveats: With patients, TCR sharing proved less clear than in mice, a difference possibly related to HLA.

Starting from PBMCs, sorting isolated CD4+ and CD8+ T cells. cDNA reverse transcribed from extracted RNA served as the sequencing template. Clones were read by immunoSEQ multiplex PCR, and TCRdb kept only the in-frame ones, dropping some. The sample consists of 75,000 to 100,000 clones, roughly two fifths of them appearing once. V lost 5 bases and J lost 4; bases outside the gene matches: 4. Germline assignment: CDR1 SGHTA and CDR2 FQGTGA. The CDR3 sequence is 16 residues long. The sample taken for sequencing was CD4+ T cells sorted from blood. The chain recombines TRBV7-3 with TRBJ2-2; 13 nucleotides agree with TRBD2. The origin of this receptor is a human donor with alopecia areata. CDR3 bases: TGTGCCAGCAGCCTGGGACTAGCGGGGAGCACCGGGGAGCTGTTTTTT. Its translation is CASSLGLAGSTGELFF.